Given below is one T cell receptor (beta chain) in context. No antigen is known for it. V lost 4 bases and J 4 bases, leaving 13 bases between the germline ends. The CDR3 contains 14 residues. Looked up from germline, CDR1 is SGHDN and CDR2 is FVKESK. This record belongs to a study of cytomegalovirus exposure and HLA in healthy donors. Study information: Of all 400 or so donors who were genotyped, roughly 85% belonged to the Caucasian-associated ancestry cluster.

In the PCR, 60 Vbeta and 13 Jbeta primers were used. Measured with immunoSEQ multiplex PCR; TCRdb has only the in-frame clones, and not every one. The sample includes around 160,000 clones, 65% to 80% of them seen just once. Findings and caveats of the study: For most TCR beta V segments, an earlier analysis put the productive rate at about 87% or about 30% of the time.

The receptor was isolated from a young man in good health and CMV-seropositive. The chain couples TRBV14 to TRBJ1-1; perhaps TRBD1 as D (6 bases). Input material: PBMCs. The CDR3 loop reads CASSRLGAFTEAFF. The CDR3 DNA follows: TGTGCCAGCAGCCGGCTGGGGGCGTTCACTGAAGCTTTCTTT.